This TCR beta chain is drawn from a study of T-cell memory formation after mild COVID-19. V was shortened by 4 bases and J by 1 base, with 8 bases between the two germline ends. CDR3 length: 14 residues. Germline V gene lookup returns CDR1 SGHRS and CDR2 YFSETQ. The table lists this clonotype with a few counts. TCRdb recomputed calls from the 5' RACE reads with MiXCR, one row per CDR3 protein. The sample consists of around 83,000 distinct CDR3 sequences, approximately 25% of them appearing once. This TCR derives from a man aged 18 to 29 who had mild COVID-19 (a few samples of this study predate the infection). Cell type and time point are not known. V usage is TRBV5-1 and J usage is TRBJ2-2; TRBD1 or TRBD2 may be the D gene (5 bases each). The sequenced sample was PBMCs or a T cell subset sorted from them (not recorded which). The CDR3 is CASSVGGNTGELFF. CDR3 DNA sequence: TGCGCCAGCAGCGTTGGGGGGAACACCGGGGAGCTGTTTTTT.